This is a list of T cell receptor beta chains from one sample in a study of beta chain features in type 1 diabetes. TCRdb's table, derived via immunoSEQ multiplex PCR, lists solely in-frame clones and lacks some. The sample consists of some 220,000 clones, approximately 10% of them appearing once. Sequenced input: central memory CD4+ T cells from blood. These receptors all come from a man aged 18 to 30 in good health. Each CDR3 is given with its conserved first and last residue. Fields, in order: clone size, V gene, J gene, D gene, CDR3 protein. D genes are given only for firm matches. Rows may omit the clone size; those that give it use once, few, many or a size class.

many	TRBV5-1	TRBJ2-3	.	CASSLEARDTQYF
.	TRBV5-4	TRBJ2-2	.	CASSYDAGRSLTGELFF
.	TRBV6-5	TRBJ2-3	TRBD1	CASRPDRASTDTQYF
few	TRBV5-1	TRBJ2-7	.	CASRGLYEQYF
.	TRBV4-2	TRBJ2-5	TRBD1	CASSQDGTAAWETQYF
.	TRBV19	TRBJ2-5	.	CASSRSRQETQYF
few	TRBV25-1	TRBJ1-5	.	CASSDAGQFNQPQHF
.	TRBV10-3	TRBJ2-1	TRBD2	CAITTGLAGRGEQFF
many	TRBV18	TRBJ1-3	.	CASSQSSFRLGNTIYF
few	TRBV5-1	TRBJ2-1	.	CASSPRTYYNEQFF
few	TRBV4-1	TRBJ2-7	TRBD2	CASSQGGLARYEQYF
.	TRBV9	TRBJ1-2	.	CASSVGPANYGYTF
.	TRBV10-3	TRBJ2-3	TRBD2	CAITVSGGDTQYF
few	TRBV18	TRBJ2-4	.	CASSPPGSDCEEYF
few	TRBV4-3	TRBJ2-3	.	CASSQVWGRTDTQYF
.	TRBV7-2	TRBJ2-3	.	CASSLGAATSTDTQYF
.	TRBV28	TRBJ2-5	TRBD1	CASRQGGELTTQYF
.	TRBV28	TRBJ2-7	TRBD2	CASSLLAGGENEQYF
many	TRBV11-2	TRBJ2-1	.	CASSLGYYNEQFF
.	TRBV6-1	TRBJ2-5	.	CASSEDRRSGTQYF
.	TRBV28	TRBJ1-1	.	CASRMAGGGTEAFF
many	TRBV25-1	TRBJ2-5	.	CASTSGGGAETQYF
.	TRBV7-6	TRBJ2-7	.	CASSLTSPSYEQYF
few	TRBV19	TRBJ1-5	.	CASSPDRSAGPQHF
few	TRBV11-2	TRBJ2-5	TRBD2	CASSPSGAEWETQYF
.	TRBV10-3	TRBJ2-3	.	CAIMGDPTDTQYF
.	TRBV7-2	TRBJ2-5	TRBD1	CASSTQGSSQETQYF
many	TRBV28	TRBJ2-7	.	CASSPDSRTEQYF
.	TRBV7-2	TRBJ2-5	TRBD2	CASRKIAGGTETQYF
few	TRBV5-4	TRBJ2-6	TRBD1	CASSPRDRAGANVLTF
many	TRBV5-4	TRBJ1-2	.	CASRTFLGSYGYTF
many	TRBV7-2	TRBJ2-3	.	CASSPDRRGGTDTQYF
.	TRBV28	TRBJ2-5	TRBD2	CASSLSGYGLAGQETQYF
.	TRBV9	TRBJ2-3	.	CASSVAYGRTDTQYF
.	TRBV6-5	TRBJ2-7	.	CASSLGGRVAEQYF
few	TRBV29-1	TRBJ2-5	TRBD1	CSVGTGGGETQYF
.	TRBV7-9	TRBJ2-3	.	CASSLGLARADTQYF
.	TRBV10-3	TRBJ1-1	TRBD1	CAISEQQGDTEAFF
.	TRBV20-1	TRBJ2-1	TRBD2	CSASWGRAEFF
few	TRBV7-2	TRBJ2-5	.	CASSLARETQYF
few	TRBV7-8	TRBJ2-5	TRBD2	CASSRLAGFQETQYF
.	TRBV25-1	TRBJ2-2	.	CASRTSGTGELFF
.	TRBV4-3	TRBJ2-5	.	CASSFSRAETQYF
few	TRBV2	TRBJ2-3	TRBD2	CASGKLAGPDTQYF
few	TRBV29-1	TRBJ2-7	.	CSVIPPGRASYEQYF
.	TRBV18	TRBJ1-2	TRBD1	CASSPYEGAYGYTF
.	TRBV5-1	TRBJ2-1	TRBD2	CASSLGPSGLNNEQFF
many	TRBV29-1	TRBJ2-1	TRBD2	CSVPRGLAGNNEQFF
.	TRBV29-1	TRBJ2-7	.	CSVGVFGEQYF
.	TRBV7-2	TRBJ1-1	.	CASSLRQPHTEAFF
.	TRBV10-3	TRBJ2-1	TRBD2	CAISETSGVSYNEQFF
.	TRBV4-2	TRBJ2-5	.	CASSQPSTGETQYF
few	TRBV19	TRBJ1-5	.	CASSIDFEGAQHF
many	TRBV7-7	TRBJ2-5	.	CASSNGQFQETQYF
.	TRBV30	TRBJ1-3	.	CAWSLQQGRGNTIYF
.	TRBV9	TRBJ1-1	.	CASSVEGRTEAFF
few	TRBV5-8	TRBJ2-7	.	CASSNGLSWEQYF
few	TRBV28	TRBJ2-7	.	CASSFNEQYF